The source of this TCR beta chain is a study of cytomegalovirus exposure and HLA in healthy donors. Study-level results: Relative to equally common others, HLA-associated TCR beta chains showed greater clonal expansion in a later analysis. Common viral pathogens (according to a later analysis) appeared linked to several of the most significant clusters. Usually a TCR sequence was rare, but some public TCRs were found in many donors.

Trimming cost V 0 bases and J 0 bases, with 7 bases left between them. CDR3 size: 14 residues. From germline, CDR1 is SGHRS and CDR2 YFSETQ. PCR primers comprised 60 Vbeta and 13 Jbeta primers. The assay was immunoSEQ multiplex PCR, and TCRdb's table has in-frame clones only and misses some. The table shows 170,000 or so clones, with less than 90% occurring only once. Note on this clone: As yet, its antigen is unknown.

This clonotype originated in a man between 50 and 59 years old in good health and CMV-seronegative. Material: PBMCs. This chain joins TRBV5-1 and TRBJ2-7, with D perhaps matching TRBD2 (5 bases). The CDR3 DNA reads as TGCGCCAGCAGCTTGGATACTAGCTCCTACGAGCAGTACTTC. Translated: CASSLDTSSYEQYF.